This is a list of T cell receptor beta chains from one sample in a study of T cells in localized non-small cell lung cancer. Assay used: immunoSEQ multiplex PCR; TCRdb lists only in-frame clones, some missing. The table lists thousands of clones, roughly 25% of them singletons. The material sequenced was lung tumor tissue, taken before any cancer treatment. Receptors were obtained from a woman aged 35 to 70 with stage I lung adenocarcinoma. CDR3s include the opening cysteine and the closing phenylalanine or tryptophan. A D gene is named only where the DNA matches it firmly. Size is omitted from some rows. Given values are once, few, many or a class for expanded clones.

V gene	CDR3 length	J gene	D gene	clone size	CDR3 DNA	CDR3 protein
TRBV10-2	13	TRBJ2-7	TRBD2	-	TGCGCCAGCAGGACTAGCGAGGGCTACGAGCAGTACTTC	CASRTSEGYEQYF
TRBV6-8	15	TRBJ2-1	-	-	TGTGCCAGCAGCTCAGGCCGTCCCACAGGTAATGAGCAGTTCTTC	CASSSGRPTGNEQFF
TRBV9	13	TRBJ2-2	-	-	TGTGCCAGCAGTGGCACAGGGAACGGGGAGCTGTTTTTT	CASSGTGNGELFF
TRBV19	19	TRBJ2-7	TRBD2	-	TGTGCCAGTAGCAAACAAGCCGGGACTAGCGGGAGGAACCCCTACGAGCAGTACTTC	CASSKQAGTSGRNPYEQYF
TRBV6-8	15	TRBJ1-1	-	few	TGTGCCAGCAGTTACTCGAGTGGGACCCTCACTGAAGCTTTCTTT	CASSYSSGTLTEAFF
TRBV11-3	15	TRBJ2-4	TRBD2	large	TGTGCCAGCAGCTTACTAGCGGGAGGGAGTCGCATTCAGTACTTC	CASSLLAGGSRIQYF
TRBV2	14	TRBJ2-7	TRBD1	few	TGTGCCAGCAGTTCGACAGGGGAGACCTACGAGCAGTACTTC	CASSSTGETYEQYF
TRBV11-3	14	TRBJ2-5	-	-	TGTGCCAGCAGCTCAACTACGTACCAAGAGACCCAGTACTTC	CASSSTTYQETQYF
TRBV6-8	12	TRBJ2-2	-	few	TGTGCCAGCAGGCTAAAGAGCGGGGAGCTGTTTTTT	CASRLKSGELFF
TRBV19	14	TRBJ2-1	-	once	TGTGCCAGTAGTTTAAGGACAGCGGACAATGAGCAGTTCTTC	CASSLRTADNEQFF
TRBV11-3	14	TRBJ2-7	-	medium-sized	TGTGCCAGCAGCTTGTCGACAGAATCCTACGAGCAGTACTTC	CASSLSTESYEQYF
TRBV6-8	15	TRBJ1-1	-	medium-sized	TGTGCCAGCAGTTACTCGGCAGGGACAAAAACTGAAGCTTTCTTT	CASSYSAGTKTEAFF
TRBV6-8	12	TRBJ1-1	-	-	TGTGCCAGCAGCCTAGAGGCCACTGAAGCTTTCTTT	CASSLEATEAFF
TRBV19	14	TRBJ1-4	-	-	TGTGCCAGTAGTCGCAGGGACTCTAATGAAAAACTGTTTTTT	CASSRRDSNEKLFF
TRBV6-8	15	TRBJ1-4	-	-	TGTGCCAGCAGGCGGGACGAAAATTTAAATGAAAAACTGTTTTTT	CASRRDENLNEKLFF
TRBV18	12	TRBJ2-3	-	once	TGTGCCAGCTCAGCCGAGACAGATACGCAGTATTTT	CASSAETDTQYF
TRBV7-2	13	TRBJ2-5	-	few	TGTGCCAGCAGTAGGACTCGTGGGGAGACCCAGTACTTC	CASSRTRGETQYF
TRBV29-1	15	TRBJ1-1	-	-	TGCAGCGTCGGAGATTTTGGGGGCGCGGTAGAGGGAGCTTTCTTT	CSVGDFGGAVEGAFF
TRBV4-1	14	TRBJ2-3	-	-	TGCGCCAGCAGCCCCGGATCCGAGCCAGATACGCAGTATTTT	CASSPGSEPDTQYF
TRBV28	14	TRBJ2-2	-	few	TGTGCCAGCAGTTTAGGCCTGTCCGACGGGGAGCTGTTTTTT	CASSLGLSDGELFF
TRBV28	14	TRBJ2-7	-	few	TGTGCCAGCAACGTTGGTGGAAATCGGTACGAGCAGTACTTC	CASNVGGNRYEQYF
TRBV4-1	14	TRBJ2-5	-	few	TGCGCCAGCAGCCTCCTGGGGAAGGAAGAGACCCAGTACTTC	CASSLLGKEETQYF
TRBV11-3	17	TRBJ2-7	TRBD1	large	TGTGCCAGCAGACTGTCGATTCGGACAGGCAGCTCCTACGAGCAGTACTTC	CASRLSIRTGSSYEQYF
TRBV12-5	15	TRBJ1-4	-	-	TGTGCTAGTGGTTTGACTAGCCCAGGCCATGAAAAACTGTTTTTT	CASGLTSPGHEKLFF
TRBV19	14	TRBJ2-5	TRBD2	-	TGTGCCAGTAGTCTGACTAGCGGGAGTGAGACCCAGTACTTC	CASSLTSGSETQYF
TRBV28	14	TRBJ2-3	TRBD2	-	TGTGCCAGCAGAAGCGGGAGAAGGGCAGATACGCAGTATTTT	CASRSGRRADTQYF
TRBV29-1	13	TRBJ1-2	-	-	TGCAGCGTTGGACCTGACACCTTCTATGGCTACACCTTC	CSVGPDTFYGYTF
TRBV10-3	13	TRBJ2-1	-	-	TGTGCCATCAGTGAGGGCCGAGGGAATGAGCAGTTCTTC	CAISEGRGNEQFF
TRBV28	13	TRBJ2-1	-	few	TGTGCCAGCAGATACCGGGACTACAATGAGCAGTTCTTC	CASRYRDYNEQFF
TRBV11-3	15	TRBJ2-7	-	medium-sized	TGTGCCAGCAGCCCGCTTTTTTCCCGCCACTACGAGCAGTACTTC	CASSPLFSRHYEQYF
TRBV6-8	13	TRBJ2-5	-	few	TGTGCCAGCAGTTCTCTAGGAGGGGAGACCCAGTACTTC	CASSSLGGETQYF
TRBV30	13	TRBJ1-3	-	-	TGTGCCTGGAGTTCGGGGGTTGGAAACACCATATATTTT	CAWSSGVGNTIYF
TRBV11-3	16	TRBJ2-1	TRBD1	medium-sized	TGTGCCAGCAGCTCGACAGGGGCCACTACCCCGAATGAGCAGTTCTTC	CASSSTGATTPNEQFF
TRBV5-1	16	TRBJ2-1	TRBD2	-	TGCGCCAGCAGCTTAGGAGCGGGAGGGACCTACAATGAGCAGTTCTTC	CASSLGAGGTYNEQFF
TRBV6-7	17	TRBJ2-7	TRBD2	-	TGTGCCAGCAGTGGGCCCACCACTCTAGCGGGAGACTACGAGCAGTACTTC	CASSGPTTLAGDYEQYF
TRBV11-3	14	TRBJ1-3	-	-	TGTGCCAGCAGCTTGGGCCAGAGTGGAAACACCATATATTTT	CASSLGQSGNTIYF
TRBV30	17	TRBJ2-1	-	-	TGTGCCTGGAGGGGGGCTTTAGAGCTTGGGCGGTACAATGAGCAGTTCTTC	CAWRGALELGRYNEQFF
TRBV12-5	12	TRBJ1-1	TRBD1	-	TGTGCTAGTGGTATGGAACAGGGGAATGTTTTCTTT	CASGMEQGNVFF
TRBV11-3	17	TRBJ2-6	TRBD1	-	TGTGCCAGCACGGGACAGGGGAAATTCTCTGGGGCCAACGTCCTGACTTTC	CASTGQGKFSGANVLTF